Sequencing of this T cell receptor beta chain was carried out in a study of CXCR3-negative and CXCR3-positive naive CD8 T cells (dated by TCRdb to about 2019). In the study overall: Roughly 140 million TRB reads were obtained in total, roughly 1.5 +/- 0.3 million reads per library. For the TRBV-TRBJ cluster analysis, the naive subsets came from roughly 5 donors, while the memory cells came from 3 donors. The diversity and physicochemical repertoire analyses included eleven to twelve donors pooled from two independent experiments. What the authors observed across the whole study: Compared with CXCR3-negative naive cells, CXCR3-positive naive cells had TRB CDR3s with higher hydrophobicity (lower Kidera factor 4), lower energy, and higher strength and volume indices. Naive CXCR3-negative and CXCR3-positive cells from the same donor showed similar TRBV-TRBJ usage, whereas memory cells showed distinct patterns. Because surface CD5, which is linked to self-reactivity in mice, was comparable between the naive subsets, TCR interaction strength was also inferred from the physicochemical properties of TRB CDR3s. Because CXCR3 expression was partially decreased after cryopreservation, freshly isolated PBMCs were used for most assays. Both naive subsets had comparably high repertoire diversity, while memory CD8+ T cells had much lower repertoire diversity.

Sequenced using a NextSeq 550. The Human TCR Profiling Kit (MiLaboratory) was used to prepare UMI-labeled 5' RACE TRB cDNA libraries. cDNA synthesis used the entire amount of extracted RNA, and PCR amplification then used the entire amount of cDNA produced. The libraries were made side by side, with each library going through the same number of PCR cycles. The published analysis was carried out like this. With a minimum of two reads required per UMI, MIGEC and MiXCR pulled out about 57,000 +/- 9,900 unique UMI-labeled TRB cDNA molecules from each library. Each library averaged approximately 40,000 +/- 10,000 functional in-frame TRB CDR3 nucleotide clonotypes without stop codons. After downsampling to 5000 UMI-labeled TRB molecules per sample, diversity metrics, including normalized Shannon-Wiener and Chao1, were computed in VDJtools. For the central five CDR3 residues, VDJtools calculated physicochemical properties weighted by clonotype size, namely interaction energy, strength, volume and Kidera factor 4. The reads underwent TCRdb reprocessing, giving one record for each CDR3 protein sequence and no DNA. These V and J calls rely on TCRdb rather than the paper's analysis. The sample table gives roughly 89,000 distinct CDR3 sequences. 0.9% to 1.2% of the sample rests with the top ten.

Turning to this clonotype: Its antigen target is currently unknown.

The CDR3, from cysteine to phenylalanine, totals 16 residues. Only the protein sequence is given. For CDR1 and CDR2, the germline V gene lists SNHLY and FYNNEI. For each CD8+ T cell subset, flow sorting was done in triplicate, and 310,000 or so cells per subset went directly into RLT lysis buffer. To keep memory contaminants out, a stringent definition of naive CD8+ T cells was applied: CD45RO-CCR7+CD27+CD95-. Using standard density gradient centrifugation, peripheral blood mononuclear cells were isolated from buffy coats. Naive CXCR3-negative and CXCR3-positive CD8+ T cells were flow-sorted using a FACSAria III. Total RNA was extracted from sorted cells using an RNeasy Mini Kit.

Material: naive CXCR3- CD8+ T cells from blood. Reading the label with the study, this specimen's cell subset or site is: CD45RO-CCR7+CD27+CD95- naive CD8+ T cells lacking CXCR3 (TNR3-). The chain is made from TRBV2 and TRBJ2-7; lacking DNA, the TRBD2 call made by TCRdb goes unchecked. This receptor was obtained from a human donor in good health. Some clones in this sample may be carry-over from other donors' samples. The CDR3 is CASKGITAGGPYEQYF.